This passage covers 19 T cell receptor beta chains from one sample sequenced in a study of spatial heterogeneity in lung cancer. The time point denotes: sample taken at primary tumor resection. The study sequenced unsorted whole RNA from tumor, nontumor lung or frozen PBMC. Using its own MiXCR run on the 5' RACE reads, TCRdb lists one record per CDR3 protein. Of 65,000 to 85,000 distinct CDR3 sequences in the sample, more than 15% were seen once. Sequencing was performed on PBMCs, taken at surgery. The receptors were sampled from a male donor with early-stage non-small cell lung cancer.

This clonotype has only a few counts. The V gene is TRBV12-3 or TRBV12-4, the J gene TRBJ1-2, with a tentative D call TRBD1 (6 bases). V was shortened by 3 bases and J by 4 bases, with 15 bases between the two germline ends. The CDR3 contains 15 residues. This CDR3 reads CASSFGGGGGYGYTF. Written as DNA, the CDR3 is TGTGCCAGCAGTTTCGGTGGCGGGGGCGGCTATGGCTACACCTTC.

This clonotype was found many times. This chain links TRBV7-8 with TRBJ2-3; D is unresolved. V lost 3 bases, J lost 7 bases, and 8 bases lay in between. Germline V gene lookup returns CDR1 SGHVS and CDR2 FQNEAQ. The CDR3 runs 12 residues. In nucleotides, the CDR3 is TGTGCCAGCAGCTTGATGGAGAATACGCAGTATTTT. Amino acid sequence: CASSLMENTQYF.

The chain is built from TRBV9 and TRBJ1-4, with a weak D call TRBD1 (5 bases). Trimming pared 0 bases from V and 5 bases from J, leaving 8 bases between. There are 14 residues in the CDR3. CDR1 is SGDLS and CDR2 is YYNGEE in the germline V gene. The CDR3 loop reads CASSVGGGNEKLFF. The CDR3 DNA follows: TGTGCCAGCAGCGTAGGCGGGGGAAATGAAAAACTGTTTTTT.

The chain combines TRBV12-5 with TRBJ1-6, with 8 bases fitting TRBD1. V dropped 5 bases and J dropped 7; count of bases not matched to a gene: 7. This CDR3 has 15 amino acids. In germline, CDR1 is LGHNT, CDR2 FRNRAP. The CDR3 nucleotides are TGTGCTAGTGGTCCACTGGGGGACAGGAATTCACCCCTCCACTTT. Amino acid sequence: CASGPLGDRNSPLHF.

The J gene is TRBJ2-2, the V gene TRBV6-2 or TRBV6-3, with D perhaps being TRBD1 or TRBD2 (5 bases each). The V gene lost 3 bases and the J gene lost 4 bases, with 12 bases spanning the gap. The CDR3 length is 15 residues. Looked up from germline, CDR1 is MNHEY and CDR2 is SVGEGT. For the CDR3, the DNA is TGTGCCAGCAGTTATCAGGGACCGGCCACCGGGGAGCTGTTTTTT. This gives the protein CASSYQGPATGELFF.

At least ten counts were recorded for this clonotype. This rearrangement joins TRBV4-3 to TRBJ2-1; 8 nucleotides align to TRBD2. Germline CDR1 is LGHNA and CDR2 is YSLEER. The trim removed 0 bases at V and 5 bases at J, leaving 3 bases unmatched. The CDR3 length is 15 residues. The CDR3 sequence: CASSQERGGHNEQFF. In DNA, the CDR3 is TGCGCCAGCAGCCAAGAACGGGGGGGACACAATGAGCAGTTCTTC.

The rearrangement uses TRBV29-1 and TRBJ2-1; D assignment may be TRBD1 or TRBD2 (5 bases each). The germline V gene has CDR1 SQVTM and CDR2 ANQGSEA. The CDR3 runs to 14 residues. Between the trimmed V and J ends, which lost 5 bases and 2 bases, there was a span of 13 bases. The CDR3 is CSVREGLTYNEQFF. CDR3 nucleotide sequence: TGCAGCGTTAGAGAGGGGCTGACCTACAATGAGCAGTTCTTC.

The chain has TRBV29-1 and TRBJ1-1; D uncertain. The length of the CDR3 is 13 residues. Per the germline V gene, CDR1 is SQVTM and CDR2 is ANQGSEA. V was cut by 7 bases and J by 0 bases, with 12 bases left in between. The CDR3, as DNA: TGCAGCGCTCCTACAGAGATGAACACTGAAGCTTTCTTT. Its translation is CSAPTEMNTEAFF. Looking up the rest from reference TRBV29-1 and TRBJ1-1 gives the full variable domain: SAVISQKPSRDICQRGTSLTIQCQVDSQVTMMFWYRQQPGQSLTLIATANQGSEATYESGFVIDKFPISRPNLTFSTLTVSNMSPEDSSIYLCSAPTEMNTEAFFGQGTRLTVV.

The V call is TRBV20-1, the J call TRBJ2-3; 7 nucleotides agree with TRBD2. The CDR3 covers 11 residues. From germline, CDR1 is DFQATT and CDR2 SNEGSKA (reference sequence). The trim removed 5 bases at V and 11 bases at J, leaving 7 bases unmatched. CDR3 sequence (DNA): TGCAGTGCTCTGACTAGCCAGAGGCAGTATTTT. Its protein is CSALTSQRQYF.

The chain links TRBV6-6 to TRBJ1-4; no definite D call. The CDR3 covers 16 residues. The germline V gene encodes CDR1 MNHNY and CDR2 SVGAGI (reference sequence). V was trimmed by 7 bases and J by 0 bases, leaving 15 bases between them. The CDR3 DNA reads TGTGCCAGCAACCTAACCCCCTGGTCAACTAATGAAAAACTGTTTTTT. It codes for CASNLTPWSTNEKLFF.

This clonotype has more than one count but fewer than ten. V and J are TRBV21-1 and TRBJ2-2; the D call of TRBD1 is as the table states it, not checked on the DNA. TRBV21-1 is a known pseudogene. The CDR3 sequence is 16 residues long. The DNA of the CDR3 is TGTGCCAGCAGAGCAGGGGGCGGTACGAACACCGGGGAGCTGTTTTTT. Translated, it gives CASRAGGGTNTGELFF.

The chain links TRBV5-1 to TRBJ2-7; 7 bases are a match to TRBD1. The CDR3 extends over 14 amino acids. V dropped 3 bases and J dropped 7; count of bases not matched to a gene: 10. Looked up from germline, CDR1 is SGHRS and CDR2 is YFSETQ. Here the CDR3 reads CASSSRTGRREQYF. CDR3 coding DNA: TGCGCCAGCAGCTCCCGGACAGGTCGGCGAGAGCAGTACTTC.

In its sample, this clonotype was seen a few times. The chain joins TRBV28 to TRBJ2-1; TRBD1 might be the D (5 bases). Germline CDR1 MDHEN, CDR2 SYDVKM. V was trimmed by 5 bases and J by 8 bases, leaving 16 bases between them. This CDR3 is built from 14 residues. The CDR3 protein is CASSPGSIGDEQFF. The CDR3 nucleotides are TGTGCCAGCAGTCCAGGGTCGATAGGGGATGAGCAGTTCTTC.

This sequence joins TRBV6-6 and TRBJ2-7; 7 bases fit TRBD2. This CDR3 is 12 amino acids long. Germline trimming cut 7 bases from V and 2 bases from J; bases unmatched to any gene: 2. Germline V gene data show CDR1 as MNHNY and CDR2 as SVGAGI (reference sequence). CDR3 in DNA: TGTGCCAGCATCAGCGGGACCTACGAGCAGTACTTC. Its translation is CASISGTYEQYF.

The CDR3 spells CASRAGGPGELFF. The CDR3 bases are TGTGCCAGCAGAGCGGGGGGGCCCGGGGAGCTGTTTTTT. This chain links TRBV28 with TRBJ2-2; TRBD2 agrees at 10 bases. Losses at the gene ends were 6 bases for V and 6 bases for J; bases not matched to a gene: 1. The CDR3 consists of 13 residues. In germline, CDR1 is MDHEN, CDR2 SYDVKM. Together with reference TRBV28 and TRBJ2-2, the CDR3 gives the full variable domain: DVKVTQSSRYLVKRTGEKVFLECVQDMDHENMFWYRQDPGLGLRLIYFSYDVKMKEKGDIPEGYSVSREKKERFSLILESASTNQTSMYLCASRAGGPGELFFGEGSRLTVL.

The chain is built from TRBV7-9 and TRBJ1-4; tentatively, D is TRBD1 (5 bases). There are 16 residues in the CDR3. Per the germline V gene, CDR1 is SEHNR and CDR2 is FQNEAQ (reference sequence). V was trimmed by 4 bases and J by 0 bases, leaving 12 bases between them. The CDR3 loop reads CASSYGDGTTNEKLFF. In nucleotides, the CDR3 is TGTGCCAGCAGCTATGGGGACGGAACAACTAATGAAAAACTGTTTTTT. Looking up the rest from reference TRBV7-9 and TRBJ1-4 gives the full variable domain: DTGVSQNPRHKITKRGQNVTFRCDPISEHNRLYWYRQTLGQGPEFLTYFQNEAQLEKSRLLSDRFSAERPKGSFSTLEIQRTEQGDSAMYLCASSYGDGTTNEKLFFGSGTQLSVL.

This clonotype occurred a few times. The chain combines TRBV2 with TRBJ1-4, with D possibly TRBD1 on 5 matching bases. The CDR3 covers 13 residues. CDR1 SNHLY and CDR2 FYNNEI come from the germline V gene. V was clipped by 7 bases and J by 7 bases, with 13 bases between them. The chain's CDR3 is CASNQGRSEKLFF. The CDR3 DNA is TGTGCCAGCAACCAGGGTAGAAGTGAAAAACTGTTTTTT.

This clonotype came up many times. The chain combines TRBV12-3 or TRBV12-4 with TRBJ1-2; perhaps TRBD1 as D (6 bases). The CDR3 runs 15 residues. The V gene lost 1 base and the J gene lost 5 bases, with 14 bases spanning the gap. CDR3 residues: CASSLVGQINYGYTF. CDR3 sequence (DNA): TGTGCCAGCAGTTTAGTCGGACAGATAAATTATGGCTACACCTTC.

This clonotype came up many times. The chain joins TRBV6-2 or TRBV6-3 to TRBJ2-2; 10 bases map to TRBD2. CDR3 length: 15 amino acids. Trimming at V came to 4 bases and at J to 6 bases, leaving 5 bases not matched to a gene. In germline, CDR1 is MNHEY, CDR2 SVGEGT. DNA of the CDR3: TGTGCCAGCAGTTCCCAGCGGGAGGGACCCGGGGAGCTGTTTTTT. It yields the protein CASSSQREGPGELFF.